The 4 T cell receptor beta chains below all came from one sample that was sequenced in a study of blood T cells in healthy people across ages. Through a sample-barcoded 5' primer and a J-beta primer mix, a second PCR was run for roughly 7 to 11 cycles. MiXCR, run by TCRdb on the 5' RACE reads, gives a single entry per CDR3 protein. In the table there are about a million distinct CDR3 sequences, roughly 51% of which are singletons. Specimen: blood. The receptor set was obtained from an older woman in good health.

Only a few counts were recorded for this clonotype. The CDR3 DNA sequence: TGTGCCAGCAGAACGACAGGGACCTACGAGCAGTACTTC. Translated, it gives CASRTTGTYEQYF. The genes are TRBV6-5 and TRBJ2-7; 7 bases fit TRBD1. Per the germline V gene, CDR1 is MNHEY and CDR2 is SVGAGI. J lost 2 bases, V lost 6 bases, and 4 bases had no gene match. The CDR3 spans 13 residues.

V usage is TRBV28 and J usage is TRBJ2-3; D possibly corresponds to TRBD2 (6 bases). The CDR3 covers 17 residues. V gave up 0 bases and J gave up 0 bases, with 13 bases separating them. Germline V gene data show CDR1 as MDHEN and CDR2 as SYDVKM. The DNA of the CDR3 is TGTGCCAGCAGTTTATGGGGGCGAAGCGGGAGCACAGATACGCAGTATTTT. Translated: CASSLWGRSGSTDTQYF.

This clonotype occurred a few times. The chain joins TRBV5-1 to TRBJ2-2; TRBD2 agrees at 10 bases. With V trimmed by 8 bases and J by 3 bases, 10 bases remained unmatched. Germline CDR1 is SGHRS and CDR2 is YFSETQ. This CDR3 spans 16 amino acids. In nucleotides, the CDR3 is TGCGCCAGTTCCAGGATAGCGGGAGGACACACCGGGGAGCTGTTTTTT. Amino acid sequence: CASSRIAGGHTGELFF.

This clonotype was detected only a few times. The J gene is TRBJ1-2, the V gene TRBV29-1; 9 nucleotides agree with TRBD1. The CDR3 sequence is 15 residues long. Germline-derived CDR1 and CDR2 are SQVTM and ANQGSEA. Unmatched junction bases numbered 11, after V lost 6 bases and J lost 3 bases. CDR3 sequence reads: CSVPTDRGVYYGYTF. In DNA, the CDR3 is TGCAGCGTCCCCACGGACAGGGGCGTCTACTATGGCTACACCTTC.